The 18 T cell receptor beta chains below come from one sample, sequenced in a study of T-cell reconstitution after alpha-beta-depleted transplantation in children. Construction of the TCRbeta library involved unique molecular identifiers. TCRdb itself ran the PCR reads through MiXCR, one entry per CDR3 protein. Altogether 400,000 to 550,000 distinct CDR3 sequences are present, about 10% being singletons, with the ten largest covering just over 2%. The sample consisted of PBMCs, taken before TCRalphabeta/CD19-depleted stem cell transplant. Receptor source: a child younger than 10 with inherited bone marrow failure, due to receive a stem cell transplant.

The chain couples TRBV30 to TRBJ2-1; perhaps TRBD2 as D (6 bases). CDR3 length: 13 amino acids. Per germline, CDR1 GTSNPN and CDR2 SVGIG (reference sequence). V dropped 2 bases and J dropped 7 bases, with 12 bases sitting between them. This CDR3 is CAWSLGAGNEQFF. DNA for the CDR3: TGTGCCTGGAGTCTTGGGGCGGGAAATGAGCAGTTCTTC.

The table lists this clonotype with many counts. The chain employs TRBV9 and TRBJ2-3, with D possibly TRBD2 on 6 matching bases. The CDR3 runs 16 residues. V was pared by 0 bases and J by 4 bases, with 15 bases between. Germline lookup yields CDR1 SGDLS and CDR2 YYNGEE. This chain's CDR3 is CASSVDGGGTPDTQYF. DNA of the CDR3: TGTGCCAGCAGCGTAGATGGGGGAGGTACACCAGATACGCAGTATTTT. The variable domain in full, with the rest retrieved from reference TRBV9 and TRBJ2-3, is DSGVTQTPKHLITATGQRVTLRCSPRSGDLSVYWYQQSLDQGLQFLIQYYNGEERAKGNILERFSAQQFPDLHSELNLSSLELGDSALYFCASSVDGGGTPDTQYFGPGTRLTVL.

This clonotype was found many times. V gene TRBV7-2 combines with J gene TRBJ2-7; D might be TRBD1 or TRBD2, each matching 6 bases. This CDR3 is 14 amino acids long. V lost 4 bases and J 5 bases, leaving 15 bases between the germline ends. CDR1 is SGHTA, CDR2 FQGNSA, per germline. The CDR3 sequence is CASSYQRGDNEQYF. Here the CDR3 DNA reads TGTGCCAGCAGCTACCAGAGGGGGGATAACGAGCAGTACTTC.

This clonotype showed up many times. The CDR3 DNA sequence: TGCGCCAGCAGCTTGAAGTCACCGACTGAAGCTTTCTTT. Its translation is CASSLKSPTEAFF. The chain uses TRBV5-1 and TRBJ1-1, with D unresolved. V shed 1 base and J shed 5 bases, with 9 bases lying between them. Germline V lookup: CDR1 SGHRS, CDR2 YFSETQ. CDR3 length equals 13 residues. The full variable domain, with the rest looked up from reference TRBV5-1 and TRBJ1-1, is KAGVTQTPRYLIKTRGQQVTLSCSPISGHRSVSWYQQTPGQGLQFLFEYFSETQRNKGNFPGRFSGRQFSNSRSEMNVSTLELGDSALYLCASSLKSPTEAFFGQGTRLTVV.

In this sample, this clonotype turned up many times. The CDR3 nucleotides are TGTGCCAGCAGAAGGGGACAGAACACCGGGGAGCTGTTTTTT. Protein sequence: CASRRGQNTGELFF. The chain recombines TRBV12-3 or TRBV12-4 with TRBJ2-2, with D tentatively TRBD1 (6 bases). The CDR3 is made up of 14 amino acids. The germline V and J ends were trimmed by 6 bases and 1 base, with 9 bases remaining between them.

This clonotype has a count of ten or more. The chain carries TRBV10-3 and TRBJ2-3; TRBD1 aligns across 7 bases. The junction had 1 base not matched to a gene; V was cut back by 5 bases and J by 5 bases. Germline CDR1 ENHRY, CDR2 SYGVKD. There are 12 residues in the CDR3. The CDR3: CAISRGRDTQYF. CDR3 sequence (DNA): TGTGCCATCAGTAGGGGGCGAGATACGCAGTATTTT.

A remark on this clonotype: At one of its ends the junction is not consistent with the germline gene, which may arise from a read error. The V and J genes are TRBV12-3 or TRBV12-4 and TRBJ2-5, with D perhaps matching TRBD1 or TRBD2 (6 bases each). The CDR3 has 13 amino acids. Written as DNA, the CDR3 is TGTGCCACCAGTAGGGGGGCCCAAGAGACCCAGTACTTC. Translation: CATSRGAQETQYF.

This clonotype came up many times. The V gene is TRBV3-1, the J gene TRBJ1-6; maybe TRBD1 (6 bases). This CDR3 contains 14 residues. V was pared by 1 base and J by 8 bases, with 9 bases between. Germline V gene data show CDR1 as LGHDT and CDR2 as YNNKEL (reference sequence). The CDR3 DNA follows: TGTGCCAGCAGCCAAGCAGGGGCGGATTCACCCCTCCACTTT. This gives the protein CASSQAGADSPLHF.

This clonotype was seen many times. This chain uses TRBV7-6 with TRBJ2-3; perhaps TRBD1 as D (6 bases). Germline assignment: CDR1 SGHVS and CDR2 FNYEAQ. The V and J ends lost 3 bases and 7 bases respectively, with 17 bases between them. The CDR3 length is 15 residues. The CDR3 region has the DNA TGTGCCAGCAGCTTGGGGGCCCAACACCCAAATACGCAGTATTTT. Residues: CASSLGAQHPNTQYF.

This clonotype was detected many times. The chain combines TRBV10-3 with TRBJ2-1, with a possible D match to TRBD1 (6 bases). Trimming shortened V by 6 bases and J by 7 bases, and 16 bases separated the two germline ends. Germline V gene data show CDR1 as ENHRY and CDR2 as SYGVKD. The CDR3 covers 14 residues. The CDR3 DNA is TGTGCCATCAGGGGATCCCAGGGGACAAATGAGCAGTTCTTC. Its translation is CAIRGSQGTNEQFF.

This clonotype was seen ten or more times. The V gene is TRBV4-1, the J gene TRBJ2-6, with 9 positions matching TRBD1. V was pared by 3 bases and J by 0 bases, with 6 bases of the junction left unmatched. CDR1 MGHRA and CDR2 YSYEKL come from the germline V gene. This CDR3 comprises 18 residues. The CDR3: CASSQAGTGHSGANVLTF. The CDR3 bases are TGCGCCAGCAGCCAGGCCGGGACAGGGCACTCTGGGGCCAACGTCCTGACTTTC.

In this sample, this clonotype turned up many times. This chain connects TRBV4-3 to TRBJ2-1, with a weak D call TRBD2 (5 bases). V was shortened by 2 bases and J by 6 bases, with 17 bases between the two germline ends. The CDR3 has 16 residues. Germline V lookup: CDR1 LGHNA, CDR2 YSLEER. This CDR3 reads CASSQQWTRFPNEQFF. The CDR3 region has the DNA TGCGCCAGCAGCCAACAATGGACTCGGTTCCCCAATGAGCAGTTCTTC.

There are many counts of this clonotype. The genes are TRBV7-9 and TRBJ1-1; no firm D call. The CDR3 consists of 14 residues. Germline V gene data show CDR1 as SEHNR and CDR2 as FQNEAQ (reference sequence). V shed 0 bases and J shed 0 bases, with 5 bases lying between them. The chain's CDR3 is CASSLAPMNTEAFF. Here the CDR3 DNA reads TGTGCCAGCAGCTTAGCACCAATGAACACTGAAGCTTTCTTT. The whole variable domain, filled in from reference TRBV7-9 and TRBJ1-1, reads DTGVSQNPRHKITKRGQNVTFRCDPISEHNRLYWYRQTLGQGPEFLTYFQNEAQLEKSRLLSDRFSAERPKGSFSTLEIQRTEQGDSAMYLCASSLAPMNTEAFFGQGTRLTVV.

This sequence joins TRBV28 and TRBJ2-4, with D possibly being TRBD2 (5 bases). The CDR3 covers 14 residues. Germline V gene data show CDR1 as MDHEN and CDR2 as SYDVKM. V was trimmed by 3 bases and J by 6 bases, leaving 12 bases between them. The CDR3 region is CASSFNGGGNIQYF. The CDR3 nucleotides are TGTGCCAGCAGTTTTAATGGCGGAGGAAACATTCAGTACTTC.

V gene TRBV7-2 combines with J gene TRBJ2-7, with D perhaps TRBD1 (5 bases). Germline CDR1 and CDR2: SGHTA and FQGNSA. The ends were cut back, 4 bases at V and 3 bases at J, with 16 bases in the middle. This CDR3 contains 15 residues. As DNA, the CDR3 is TGTGCCAGCAGCTACCGGCCAGGGAAGGTCTACGAGCAGTACTTC. Amino acid sequence: CASSYRPGKVYEQYF.

This clonotype was counted many times. This chain joins TRBV5-1 and TRBJ2-5; 9 bases align to TRBD1. The CDR3 totals 19 residues. The ends lost 3 bases at V and 1 base at J; junction bases unmatched: 16. Germline V gene lookup returns CDR1 SGHRS and CDR2 YFSETQ. This chain's CDR3 is CASSSPEGQGPLIQETQYF. CDR3 coding DNA: TGCGCCAGCAGCTCCCCGGAGGGACAGGGCCCATTAATCCAAGAGACCCAGTACTTC.

In this sample, this clonotype turned up many times. V gene TRBV4-3 combines with J gene TRBJ2-1; 8 nucleotides align to TRBD1. The CDR3 runs to 17 residues. Per the germline V gene, CDR1 is LGHNA and CDR2 is YSLEER. V trimming: 0 bases; J trimming: 0 bases; junction bases outside the gene matches: 4. The CDR3 DNA reads TGCGCCAGCAGCCAAGATCTAGGACAGGGCTCCTACAATGAGCAGTTCTTC. Protein: CASSQDLGQGSYNEQFF.

The table lists this clonotype with a few counts. V and J are TRBV2 and TRBJ2-7, with TRBD2 matching 11 bases. Germline V CDR1 and CDR2: SNHLY, FYNNEI. The CDR3 is made up of 17 amino acids. V shed 2 bases and J 0 bases; nucleotides not matched to a gene: 6. DNA for the CDR3: TGTGCCAGCAGTGAAATCAGACTAGCGGGGTCCTCCTACGAGCAGTACTTC. It specifies CASSEIRLAGSSYEQYF. Drawing the rest from reference TRBV2 and TRBJ2-7, the complete variable domain is EPEVTQTPSHQVTQMGQEVILRCVPISNHLYFYWYRQILGQKVEFLVSFYNNEISEKSEIFDDQFSVERPDGSNFTLKIRSTKLEDSAMYFCASSEIRLAGSSYEQYFGPGTRLTVT.